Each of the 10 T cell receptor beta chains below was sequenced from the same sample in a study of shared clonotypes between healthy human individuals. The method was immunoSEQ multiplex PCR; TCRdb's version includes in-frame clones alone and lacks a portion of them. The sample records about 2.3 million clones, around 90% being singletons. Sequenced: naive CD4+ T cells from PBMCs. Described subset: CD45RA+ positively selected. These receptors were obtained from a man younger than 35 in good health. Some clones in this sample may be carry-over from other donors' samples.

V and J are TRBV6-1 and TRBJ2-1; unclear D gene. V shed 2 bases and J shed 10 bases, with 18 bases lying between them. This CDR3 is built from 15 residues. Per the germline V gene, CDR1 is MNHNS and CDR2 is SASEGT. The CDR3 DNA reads TGTGCCAGCAGTGAAAACGGAGCGACACCCAGCGAGCAGTTCTTC. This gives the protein CASSENGATPSEQFF.

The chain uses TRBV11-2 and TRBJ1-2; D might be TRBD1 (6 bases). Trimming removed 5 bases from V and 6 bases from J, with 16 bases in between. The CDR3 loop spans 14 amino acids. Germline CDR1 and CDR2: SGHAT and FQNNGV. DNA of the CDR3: TGTGCCAGCAGCACCCACAGGGTGGAGAATGGCTACACCTTC. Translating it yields CASSTHRVENGYTF.

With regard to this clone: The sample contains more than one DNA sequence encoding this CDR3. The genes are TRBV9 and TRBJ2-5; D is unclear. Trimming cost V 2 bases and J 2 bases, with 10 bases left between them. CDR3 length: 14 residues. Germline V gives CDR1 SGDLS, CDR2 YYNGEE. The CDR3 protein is CASSVGVGQETQYF. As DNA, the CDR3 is TGTGCCAGCAGCGTTGGAGTCGGACAAGAGACCCAGTACTTC.

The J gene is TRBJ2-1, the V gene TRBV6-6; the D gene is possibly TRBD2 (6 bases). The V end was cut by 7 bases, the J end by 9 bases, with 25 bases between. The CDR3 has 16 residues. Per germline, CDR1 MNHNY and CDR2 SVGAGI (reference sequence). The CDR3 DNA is TGTGCCAGCAACCCCCGCTTTCAGGAGGGCAGTAGTGAGCAGTTCTTC. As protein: CASNPRFQEGSSEQFF.

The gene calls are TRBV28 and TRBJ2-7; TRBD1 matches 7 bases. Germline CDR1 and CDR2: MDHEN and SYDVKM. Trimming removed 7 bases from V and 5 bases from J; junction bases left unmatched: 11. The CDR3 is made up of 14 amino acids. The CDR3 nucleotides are TGTGCCAGCACCCAAAGGGGGCAGGGAAACGAGCAGTACTTC. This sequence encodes CASTQRGQGNEQYF.

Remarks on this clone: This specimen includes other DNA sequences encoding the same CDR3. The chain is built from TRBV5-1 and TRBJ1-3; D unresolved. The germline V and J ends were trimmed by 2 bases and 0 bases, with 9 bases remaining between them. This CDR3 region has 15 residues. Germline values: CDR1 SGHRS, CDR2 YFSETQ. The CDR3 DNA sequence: TGCGCCAGCAGCTTCGGAGGAAGCTCTGGAAACACCATATATTTT. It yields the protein CASSFGGSSGNTIYF. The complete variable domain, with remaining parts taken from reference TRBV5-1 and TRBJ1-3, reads KAGVTQTPRYLIKTRGQQVTLSCSPISGHRSVSWYQQTPGQGLQFLFEYFSETQRNKGNFPGRFSGRQFSNSRSEMNVSTLELGDSALYLCASSFGGSSGNTIYFGEGSWLTVV.

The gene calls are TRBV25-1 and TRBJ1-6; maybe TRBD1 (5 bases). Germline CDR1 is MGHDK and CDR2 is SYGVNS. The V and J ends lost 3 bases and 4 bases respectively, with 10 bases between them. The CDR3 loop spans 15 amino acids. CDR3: CASSDRQFYNSPLHF. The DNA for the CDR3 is TGTGCCAGCAGTGACCGACAGTTTTATAATTCACCCCTCCACTTT.

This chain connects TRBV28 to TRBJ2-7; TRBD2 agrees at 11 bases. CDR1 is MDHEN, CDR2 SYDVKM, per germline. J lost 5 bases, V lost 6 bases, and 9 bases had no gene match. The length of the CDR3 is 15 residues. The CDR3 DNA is TGTGCCAGCAGATTAGCGGGAGGGAGTAGGAACGAGCAGTACTTC. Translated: CASRLAGGSRNEQYF.

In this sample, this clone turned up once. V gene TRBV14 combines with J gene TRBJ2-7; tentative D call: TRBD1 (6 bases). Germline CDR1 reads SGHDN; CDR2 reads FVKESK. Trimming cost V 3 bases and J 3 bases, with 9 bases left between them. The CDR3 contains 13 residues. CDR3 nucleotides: TGTGCCAGCAGCCAGGACAGACACTACGAGCAGTACTTC. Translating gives CASSQDRHYEQYF. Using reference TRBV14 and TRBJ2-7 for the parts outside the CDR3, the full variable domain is EAGVTQFPSHSVIEKGQTVTLRCDPISGHDNLYWYRRVMGKEIKFLLHFVKESKQDESGMPNNRFLAERTGGTYSTLKVQPAELEDSGVYFCASSQDRHYEQYFGPGTRLTVT.

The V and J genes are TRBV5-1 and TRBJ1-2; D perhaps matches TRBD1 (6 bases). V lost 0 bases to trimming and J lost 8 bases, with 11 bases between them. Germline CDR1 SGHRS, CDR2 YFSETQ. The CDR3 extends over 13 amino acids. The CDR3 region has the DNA TGCGCCAGCAGCTTGGCCTTAGGGGGAGGCTACACCTTC. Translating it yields CASSLALGGGYTF.